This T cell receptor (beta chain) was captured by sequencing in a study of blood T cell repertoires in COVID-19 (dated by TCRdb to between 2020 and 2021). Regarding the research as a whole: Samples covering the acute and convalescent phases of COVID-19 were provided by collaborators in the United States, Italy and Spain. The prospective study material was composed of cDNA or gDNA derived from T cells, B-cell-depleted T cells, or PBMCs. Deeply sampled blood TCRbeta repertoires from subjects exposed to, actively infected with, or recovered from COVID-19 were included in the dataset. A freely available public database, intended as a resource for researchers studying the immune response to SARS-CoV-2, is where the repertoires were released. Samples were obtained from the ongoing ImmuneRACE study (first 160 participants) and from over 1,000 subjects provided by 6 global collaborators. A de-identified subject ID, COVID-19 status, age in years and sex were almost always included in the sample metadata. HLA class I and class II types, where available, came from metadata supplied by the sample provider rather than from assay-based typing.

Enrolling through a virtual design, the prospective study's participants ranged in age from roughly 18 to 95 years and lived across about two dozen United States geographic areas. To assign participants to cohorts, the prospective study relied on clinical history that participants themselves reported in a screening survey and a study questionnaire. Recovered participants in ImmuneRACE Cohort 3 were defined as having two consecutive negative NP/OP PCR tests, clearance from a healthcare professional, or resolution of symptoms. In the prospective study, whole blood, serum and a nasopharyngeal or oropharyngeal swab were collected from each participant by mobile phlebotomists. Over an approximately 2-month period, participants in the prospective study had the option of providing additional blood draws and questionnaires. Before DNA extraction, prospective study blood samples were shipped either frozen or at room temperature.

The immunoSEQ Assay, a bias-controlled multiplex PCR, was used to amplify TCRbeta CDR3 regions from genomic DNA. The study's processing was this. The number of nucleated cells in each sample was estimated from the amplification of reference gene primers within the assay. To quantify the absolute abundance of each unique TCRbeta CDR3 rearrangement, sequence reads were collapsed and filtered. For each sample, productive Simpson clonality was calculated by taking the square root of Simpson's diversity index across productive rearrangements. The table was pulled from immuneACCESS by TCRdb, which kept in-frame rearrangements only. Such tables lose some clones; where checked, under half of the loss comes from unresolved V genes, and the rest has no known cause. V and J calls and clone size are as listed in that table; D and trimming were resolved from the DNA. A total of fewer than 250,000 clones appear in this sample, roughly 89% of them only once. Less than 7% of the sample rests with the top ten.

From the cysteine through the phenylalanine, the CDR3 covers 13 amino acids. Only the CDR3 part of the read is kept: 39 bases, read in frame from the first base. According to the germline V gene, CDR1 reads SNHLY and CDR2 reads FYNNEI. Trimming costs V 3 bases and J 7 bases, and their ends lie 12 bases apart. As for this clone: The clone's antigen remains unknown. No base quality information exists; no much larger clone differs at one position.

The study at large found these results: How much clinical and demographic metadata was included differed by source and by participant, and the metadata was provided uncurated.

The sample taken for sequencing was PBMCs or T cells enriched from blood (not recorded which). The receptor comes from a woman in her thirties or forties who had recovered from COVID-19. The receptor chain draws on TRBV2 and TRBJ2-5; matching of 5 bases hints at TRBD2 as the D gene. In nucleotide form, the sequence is TGTGCCAGCAGTGAGTTGCTAGCAGGGACCCAGTACTTC. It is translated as CASSELLAGTQYF.